The present TCR beta chain was sequenced within a study of T-cell reconstitution after alpha-beta-depleted transplantation in children. Study-level points and caveats: T-cell counts and diversity at one year following transplant were attributed mainly to newly produced T cells. There were reportedly several hundred expanded graft clones from which alpha-beta T cells came about two months after transplant.

Concerning this clonotype itself: Its antigen is unknown. This could be a read error, since a much larger clone is one nucleotide away.

The J segment lost 0 bases and the V segment lost 10 bases, leaving 10 bases of the junction unmatched. Germline V gives CDR1 SGHRS, CDR2 YFSETQ. The CDR3 contains 16 residues. TCRbeta library construction was performed incorporating unique molecular identifiers. Each CDR3 protein is one row after TCRdb ran MiXCR on the PCR reads. The sample shows about 440,000 distinct CDR3 sequences, 43% of them seen only once. Source: PBMCs, taken before TCRalphabeta/CD19-depleted stem cell transplant. The V call is TRBV5-1, the J call TRBJ2-6; TRBD1 aligns across 7 bases. The TCR sequence derives from a girl aged 2-10 years with aplastic anemia, due to receive a stem cell transplant. The CDR3 sequence is CAASRGPNSGANVLTF. The CDR3 nucleotides are TGCGCCGCCTCGAGGGGGCCAAACTCTGGGGCCAACGTCCTGACTTTC.